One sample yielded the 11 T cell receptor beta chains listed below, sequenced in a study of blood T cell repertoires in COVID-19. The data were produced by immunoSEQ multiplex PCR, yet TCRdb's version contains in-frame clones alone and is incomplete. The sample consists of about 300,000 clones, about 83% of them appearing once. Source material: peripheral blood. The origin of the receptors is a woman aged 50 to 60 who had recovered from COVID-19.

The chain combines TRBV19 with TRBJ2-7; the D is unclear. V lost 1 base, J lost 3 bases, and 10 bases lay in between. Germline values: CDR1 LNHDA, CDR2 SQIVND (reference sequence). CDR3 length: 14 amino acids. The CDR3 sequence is CASSIVNGYYEQYF. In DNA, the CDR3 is TGTGCCAGTAGTATAGTAAACGGTTACTACGAGCAGTACTTC. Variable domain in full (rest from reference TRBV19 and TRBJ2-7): DGGITQSPKYLFRKEGQNVTLSCEQNLNHDAMYWYRQDPGQGLRLIYYSQIVNDFQKGDIAEGYSVSREKKESFPLTVTSAQKNPTAFYLCASSIVNGYYEQYFGPGTRLTVT.

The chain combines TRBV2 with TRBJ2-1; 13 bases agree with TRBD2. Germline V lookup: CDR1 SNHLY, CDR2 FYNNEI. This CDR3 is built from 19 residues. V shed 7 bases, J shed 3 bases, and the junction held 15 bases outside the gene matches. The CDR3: CASKRGLAGRDPRYNEQFF. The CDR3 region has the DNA TGTGCCAGCAAACGGGGACTAGCGGGAAGGGACCCCCGCTACAATGAGCAGTTCTTC.

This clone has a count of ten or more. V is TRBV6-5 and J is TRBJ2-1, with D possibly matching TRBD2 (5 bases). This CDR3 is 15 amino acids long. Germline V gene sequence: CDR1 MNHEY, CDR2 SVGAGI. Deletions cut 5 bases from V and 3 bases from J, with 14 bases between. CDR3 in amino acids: CASSPGKGVYNEQFF. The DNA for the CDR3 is TGTGCCAGCAGTCCTGGGAAGGGAGTCTACAATGAGCAGTTCTTC.

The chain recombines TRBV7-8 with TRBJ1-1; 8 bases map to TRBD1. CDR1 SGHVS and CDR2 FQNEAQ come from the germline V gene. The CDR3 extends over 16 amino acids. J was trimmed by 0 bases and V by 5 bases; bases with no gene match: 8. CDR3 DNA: TGTGCCAGCAGCCCCTACAGGGGGAGCGTGAACACTGAAGCTTTCTTT. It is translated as CASSPYRGSVNTEAFF.

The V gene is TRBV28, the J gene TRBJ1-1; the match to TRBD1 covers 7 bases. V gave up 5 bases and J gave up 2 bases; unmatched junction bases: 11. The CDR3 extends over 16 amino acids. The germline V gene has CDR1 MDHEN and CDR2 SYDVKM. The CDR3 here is CASSPIGDSPNTEAFF. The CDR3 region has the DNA TGTGCCAGCAGTCCGATTGGGGACAGTCCCAACACTGAAGCTTTCTTT.

The CDR3 region is CAASVTGFDGEQFF. The CDR3 DNA sequence: TGTGCCGCATCCGTTACCGGGTTTGATGGTGAGCAGTTCTTC. The genes are TRBV19 and TRBJ2-1; D call uncertain. Looked up from germline, CDR1 is LNHDA and CDR2 is SQIVND (reference sequence). CDR3 length: 14 residues. V was pared by 11 bases and J by 9 bases, with 23 bases between.

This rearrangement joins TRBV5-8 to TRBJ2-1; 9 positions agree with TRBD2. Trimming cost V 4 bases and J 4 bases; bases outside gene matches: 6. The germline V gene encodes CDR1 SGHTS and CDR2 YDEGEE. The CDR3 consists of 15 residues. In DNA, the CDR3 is TGTGCCAGCAGCCTAGGACTAGCGAGATACAATGAGCAGTTCTTC. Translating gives CASSLGLARYNEQFF.

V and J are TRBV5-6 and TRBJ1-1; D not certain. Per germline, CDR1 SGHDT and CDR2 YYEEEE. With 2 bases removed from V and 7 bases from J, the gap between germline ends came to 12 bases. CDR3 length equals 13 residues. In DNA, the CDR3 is TGTGCCAGCAGCTTTAGGTCGACTAATGAAGCTTTCTTT. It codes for CASSFRSTNEAFF.

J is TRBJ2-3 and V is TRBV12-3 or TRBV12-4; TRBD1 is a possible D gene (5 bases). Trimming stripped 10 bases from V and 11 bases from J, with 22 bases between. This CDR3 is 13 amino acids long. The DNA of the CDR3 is TGTGCCACCATTGGGGCGCCTTCATCCCAGCAGTATTTT. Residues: CATIGAPSSQQYF.

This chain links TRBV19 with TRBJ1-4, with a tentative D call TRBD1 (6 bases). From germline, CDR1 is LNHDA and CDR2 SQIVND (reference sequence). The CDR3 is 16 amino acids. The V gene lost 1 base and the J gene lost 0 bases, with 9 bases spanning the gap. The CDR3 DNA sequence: TGTGCCAGTAGTATAGGGGGGCGCACAACTAATGAAAAACTGTTTTTT. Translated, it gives CASSIGGRTTNEKLFF.

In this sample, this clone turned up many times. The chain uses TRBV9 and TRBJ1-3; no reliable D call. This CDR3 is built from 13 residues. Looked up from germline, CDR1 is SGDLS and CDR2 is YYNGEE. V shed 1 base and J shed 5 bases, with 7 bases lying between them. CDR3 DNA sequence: TGTGCCAGCAGCGTAACGGTTAGAAACACCATATATTTT. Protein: CASSVTVRNTIYF.